These 10 T cell receptor beta chains originate from one sample sequenced in a study of cytomegalovirus exposure and HLA in healthy donors. The PCR ran on 60 Vbeta and 13 Jbeta primers. Sequencing used immunoSEQ multiplex PCR; TCRdb keeps in-frame clones, though not all of them. This sample has some 140,000 clones, with around 79% found just once. Material for sequencing was PBMCs. Receptors were obtained from a female donor in good health and CMV-seronegative.

The rearrangement joins TRBV29-1 to TRBJ2-6, with 8 bases fitting TRBD2. The CDR3 covers 19 residues. From germline, CDR1 is SQVTM and CDR2 ANQGSEA. Germline trimming cut 7 bases from V and 0 bases from J; bases unmatched to any gene: 17. The CDR3 bases are TGCAGCGCCGACAATCCGCCCGGGGGGGGGCTCTCTGGGGCCAACGTCCTGACTTTC. Its protein product is CSADNPPGGGLSGANVLTF.

The rearrangement links TRBV7-8 to TRBJ2-3; 12 bases map to TRBD2. In germline, CDR1 is SGHVS, CDR2 FQNEAQ. With V trimmed by 5 bases and J by 6 bases, 9 bases remained unmatched. This CDR3 has 16 amino acids. The CDR3 loop reads CASSPRLAGEGDTQYF. CDR3 DNA sequence: TGTGCCAGCAGCCCAAGACTAGCGGGGGAGGGGGATACGCAGTATTTT.

V and J are TRBV10-3 and TRBJ2-7; the match to TRBD1 covers 9 bases. Germline trimming cut 5 bases from V and 5 bases from J; bases unmatched to any gene: 7. This CDR3 contains 14 residues. CDR1 is ENHRY and CDR2 is SYGVKD in the germline V gene. The CDR3 spells CAISFSQGADEQYF. Here the CDR3 DNA reads TGTGCCATCAGTTTTTCACAGGGGGCGGACGAGCAGTACTTC.

This chain connects TRBV18 to TRBJ2-3; 8 nucleotides agree with TRBD2. The germline V gene encodes CDR1 KGHSH and CDR2 LQKENI. The CDR3 spans 15 residues. V was pared by 5 bases and J by 3 bases, with 7 bases of the junction left unmatched. CDR3: CASSVRAGETDTQYF. The DNA of the CDR3 is TGTGCCAGCTCAGTGCGAGCGGGAGAGACAGATACGCAGTATTTT.

The chain employs TRBV28 and TRBJ2-7, with 8 bases matching TRBD1. CDR1 and CDR2 from the germline V gene are MDHEN and SYDVKM. The CDR3 totals 15 residues. The J segment lost 1 base and the V segment lost 5 bases, leaving 7 bases of the junction unmatched. Here the CDR3 DNA reads TGTGCCAGCAGTCCGGGGACAGGTCTTTCCTACGAGCAGTACTTC. Translated, it gives CASSPGTGLSYEQYF.

This rearrangement joins TRBV10-3 to TRBJ2-1; 13 nucleotides align to TRBD2. CDR1 and CDR2 from the germline V gene are ENHRY and SYGVKD. This CDR3 has 16 residues. V dropped 7 bases and J dropped 4; count of bases not matched to a gene: 7. CDR3 residues: CAIKETSGRTYNEQFF. In DNA form, the CDR3 reads TGTGCCATCAAAGAGACTAGCGGGAGGACTTACAATGAGCAGTTCTTC.

The genes are TRBV30 and TRBJ2-5; tentatively, D is TRBD1 (6 bases). The germline gives CDR1 GTSNPN, CDR2 SVGIG (reference sequence). Trimming took off 1 base at V and 5 bases at J, with 20 bases between the two ends. The CDR3 runs to 16 residues. DNA for the CDR3: TGTGCCTGGAGTGATACAGGGACGGCCGGTTGGGAGACCCAGTACTTC. It translates to CAWSDTGTAGWETQYF.

The chain combines TRBV5-1 with TRBJ2-1; 8 nucleotides agree with TRBD2. This CDR3 is 15 amino acids long. With 10 bases clipped from V and 10 bases from J, the junction kept 19 bases outside the gene matches. Germline CDR1 SGHRS, CDR2 YFSETQ. The CDR3 DNA reads TGCGCCGGCTCACCTAGCGGGCAAAATGGGCCCGAGCAGTTCTTC. Protein: CAGSPSGQNGPEQFF.

The V and J genes are TRBV5-6 and TRBJ2-7, with 7 bases identical to TRBD2. V gave up 4 bases and J gave up 3 bases; unmatched junction bases: 7. Germline V lookup: CDR1 SGHDT, CDR2 YYEEEE. This CDR3 spans 14 amino acids. This CDR3 is CASSLTTSSYEQYF. In DNA, the CDR3 is TGTGCCAGCAGCCTAACGACTAGCAGCTACGAGCAGTACTTC.

CDR3 loop: CASSVFQGPNYGYTF. Here the CDR3 DNA reads TGTGCCAGCAGCGTATTTCAGGGGCCTAACTATGGCTACACCTTC. V gene TRBV9 combines with J gene TRBJ1-2, with D possibly being TRBD1 (6 bases). Trimming took off 1 base at V and 0 bases at J, with 10 bases between the two ends. The CDR3 totals 15 residues. Germline lookup yields CDR1 SGDLS and CDR2 YYNGEE.